The 7 T cell receptor beta chains in this list originate from one sample, sequenced in a study of T cell responses to AZD1222 COVID-19 vaccine. TCRdb's table, derived via immunoSEQ multiplex PCR, lists solely in-frame clones and lacks some. This sample has 130,000 or so clones, with 92% found just once. The sequencing used peripheral blood, collected on day 0 of AZD1222 vaccination. Source of these receptors: an adult in good health.

A remark on this clone: The sample contains more than one DNA sequence encoding this CDR3. The V gene is TRBV3-1 (or the pseudogene TRBV3-2), the J gene TRBJ1-5; D is uncertain. The V end lost 3 bases, the J end lost 1 base, and 4 bases lay between the germline ends. The CDR3 has 13 residues. Germline assignment: CDR1 LGHDT and CDR2 YNNKEL (reference sequence). As DNA, the CDR3 is TGTGCCAGCAGCCAGGGCAGCAATCAGCCCCAGCATTTT. As protein: CASSQGSNQPQHF.

This clone was detected a few times. The rearrangement uses TRBV2 and TRBJ2-1; maybe TRBD1 (6 bases). The CDR3 loop spans 13 amino acids. The germline CDR1 and CDR2 sequences are SNHLY and FYNNEI. Trimming left V 8 bases short and J 5 bases short, with 13 bases between. The CDR3 coding sequence is TGTGCCAGCGGGGGCCTGAGAGACAATGAGCAGTTCTTC. Protein: CASGGLRDNEQFF.

This chain joins TRBV7-2 and TRBJ2-1, with 8 bases matching TRBD2. Germline V gene data show CDR1 as SGHTA and CDR2 as FQGNSA. J lost 4 bases, V lost 2 bases, and 10 bases had no gene match. The CDR3 extends over 17 amino acids. The CDR3 DNA is TGTGCCAGCAGCTTATGGGGGGCGGGAGGCCTTTACAATGAGCAGTTCTTC. Encoded protein: CASSLWGAGGLYNEQFF.

V is TRBV9 and J is TRBJ1-3; 8 bases are a match to TRBD1. The CDR3 is 18 residues long. Trimming removed 1 base from V and 2 bases from J; junction bases left unmatched: 11. CDR1 SGDLS and CDR2 YYNGEE come from the germline V gene. The CDR3 protein is CASSVSSPDRGAGNTIYF. In nucleotides, the CDR3 is TGTGCCAGCAGCGTATCCTCCCCAGACAGGGGTGCTGGAAACACCATATATTTT.

The J gene is TRBJ1-2, the V gene TRBV7-2; D possibly corresponds to TRBD1 (5 bases). V lost 2 bases to trimming and J lost 5 bases, with 12 bases between them. The CDR3 is 14 amino acids. Germline V gene sequence: CDR1 SGHTA, CDR2 FQGNSA. This chain's CDR3 is CASSLQGTQYGYTF. DNA for the CDR3: TGTGCCAGCAGCTTACAGGGAACCCAGTATGGCTACACCTTC.

The chain combines TRBV2 with TRBJ2-5; D ambiguous. The CDR3 is made up of 15 amino acids. Germline assignment: CDR1 SNHLY and CDR2 FYNNEI. V was trimmed by 4 bases and J by 5 bases, leaving 17 bases between them. In nucleotides, the CDR3 is TGTGCCAGCAGTGTTCAGACGGACCCTGGGGAGACCCAGTACTTC. Its protein is CASSVQTDPGETQYF.

The chain uses TRBV11-3 and TRBJ2-5; TRBD1 agrees at 8 bases. The CDR3 totals 15 residues. J gave up 6 bases and V 5 bases, and 11 bases lay outside the gene matches. In germline, CDR1 is SGHNT, CDR2 YENEEA. CDR3 in DNA: TGTGCCAGCAGCCGAGGCGGACAGGGACGGCAGACCCAGTACTTC. Residues: CASSRGGQGRQTQYF.